This TCR beta chain was obtained from a study of T cell clonotyping in hematopoietic cell transplantation. Study in general: Pretransplant recipient samples were taken after cytoreduction.

Whole-study results and caveats: Pathologically expanded recipient clonotypes increased progressively from day 30 to day 180 as diversity fell. CD4 and CD8 repertoire contributions could not be separated without sorting. Broader posttransplant TCR repertoire diversity was predicted by graft donor and pretransplant recipient Inverse Simpson Index values.

Here immunoSEQ multiplex PCR was the method, and the copy in TCRdb shows in-frame clones only, minus some. The profile shows approximately 22,000 clones, approximately 87% of them singletons. The V end lost 4 bases, the J end lost 8 bases, and 17 bases lay between the germline ends. The CDR3 totals 15 residues. The germline V gene encodes CDR1 MNHEY and CDR2 SVGAGI. This clone was recorded a few times. Its antigen remains unidentified. The time point: recipient sample about 28 days before transplant, after cytoreduction. This receptor was identified in a man younger than 35 with biphenotypic leukemia. Some clones in this sample may be carry-over from other donors' samples. The sequenced sample was peripheral blood mononuclear cells, obtained before stem cell transplant. The V gene is TRBV6-5, the J gene TRBJ1-4; no clear D. CDR3 DNA: TGTGCCAGCAGTTCACTCAGTACAGCACTCGAAAAACTGTTTTTT. Translated, it gives CASSSLSTALEKLFF.